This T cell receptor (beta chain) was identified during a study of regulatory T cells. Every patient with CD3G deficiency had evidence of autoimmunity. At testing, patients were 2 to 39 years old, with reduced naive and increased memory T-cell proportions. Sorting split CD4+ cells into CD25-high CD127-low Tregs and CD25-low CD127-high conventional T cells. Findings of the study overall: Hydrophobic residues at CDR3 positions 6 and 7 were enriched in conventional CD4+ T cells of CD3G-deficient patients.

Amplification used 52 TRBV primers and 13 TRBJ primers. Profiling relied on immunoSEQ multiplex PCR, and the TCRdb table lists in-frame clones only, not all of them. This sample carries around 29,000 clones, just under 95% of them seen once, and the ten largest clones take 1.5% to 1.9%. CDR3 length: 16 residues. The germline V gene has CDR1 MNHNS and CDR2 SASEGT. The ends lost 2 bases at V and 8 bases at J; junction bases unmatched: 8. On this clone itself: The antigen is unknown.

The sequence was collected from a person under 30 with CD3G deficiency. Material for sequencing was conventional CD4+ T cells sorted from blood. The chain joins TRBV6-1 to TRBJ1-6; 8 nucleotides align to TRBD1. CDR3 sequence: CASSEYVQGGYSPLHF. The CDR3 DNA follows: TGTGCCAGCAGTGAATATGTACAGGGGGGGTATTCACCCCTCCACTTT.